This TCR beta chain appears in the sequencing data of a study of beta chain features in type 1 diabetes. CD4+ naive, central memory, regulatory and stem cell-like memory cells were sorted via CD45RO/CCR7/CD25/CD127/CD95/CD27. This clone came up a few times. No antigen is known for it. Every isolated RNA sample was fully reverse transcribed, so sequencing captured expressed TCRB transcripts. Naive, central memory and regulatory T cell samples yielded roughly 3.5 million reads on average. Generated by immunoSEQ multiplex PCR, the TCRdb table keeps only in-frame clones and is missing some. The sample lists approximately 600,000 clones, 9.5% to 15% occurring once. The germline V gene has CDR1 SGHTA and CDR2 FQGNSA. The trim removed 2 bases at V and 6 bases at J, leaving 1 base unmatched. The CDR3 has 12 residues. Overall study findings and caveats: Significant though moderate, a shortening of TCRB CDR3s appeared in all four CD4+ subsets of Type 1 diabetes patients. Compared with healthy donors, patients appeared to share more similar naive, central memory and regulatory TCRB repertoires. Researchers cautioned that cDNA sequencing could over-represent cells with high TCR expression.

Sequenced: naive CD4+ T cells from blood. The V call is TRBV7-2, the J call TRBJ2-7; 7 bases are shared with TRBD2. The receptor was isolated from a man aged 25-45 years with type 1 diabetes. The CDR3 bases are TGTGCCAGCAGCTTAAGCGGGACCGAGCAGTACTTC. It translates to CASSLSGTEQYF.